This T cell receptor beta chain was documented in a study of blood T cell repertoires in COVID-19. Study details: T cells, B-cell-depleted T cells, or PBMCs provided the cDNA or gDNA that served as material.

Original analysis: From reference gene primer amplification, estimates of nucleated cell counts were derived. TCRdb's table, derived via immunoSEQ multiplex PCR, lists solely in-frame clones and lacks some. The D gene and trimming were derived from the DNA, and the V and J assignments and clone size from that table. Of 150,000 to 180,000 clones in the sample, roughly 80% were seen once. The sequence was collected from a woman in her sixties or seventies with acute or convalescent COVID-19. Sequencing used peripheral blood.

In DNA, the CDR3 is TGTGCCATCAGTACCGACGGTCACGGGACTGAAGCTTTCTTT. Amino acid sequence: CAISTDGHGTEAFF. V gene TRBV10-3 combines with J gene TRBJ1-1; D not resolved. Germline V gene lookup returns CDR1 ENHRY and CDR2 SYGVKD. V dropped 5 bases and J dropped 5 bases, with 15 bases sitting between them. CDR3 size: 14 residues.